This record looks at one TCR beta chain sequence and its context. It has no known antigen specificity. There are no base qualities to consult, and no much larger clone falls within one base. The library was obtained by the immunoSEQ multiplex PCR assay. Here the immuneACCESS table is served through TCRdb, limited to in-frame sequences with V and J called. Missing clones are a known gap in these copies; in checked studies unresolved V genes cover under half, and the rest lacks a known reason. The sample table records about 40,000 clones; around 75% of these occur just once. The top ten constitute approximately 9.9% of the sample. The CDR3 holds 15 amino acids from the cysteine to the phenylalanine. The retained sequence is limited to the CDR3, 45 bases, with the frame set at the first base. V ends up 1 base short and J 2 bases short, with an unmatched junction base count of 3. Looking up the germline V gene yields CDR1 SGHTA and CDR2 FQGNSA.

Focal radiation therapy combined with CTLA-4 blockade (ipilimumab) was tested in patients with chemo-refractory metastatic non-small-cell lung cancer. The data originate from a study of radiotherapy plus CTLA-4 blockade in lung cancer (dated by TCRdb to the late 2010s). Turning to the overall study: Among the enrolled patients, approximately 17% had an objective response, and around 31% reached disease control. On the study overall, not on this receptor specifically: Early dynamic changes in blood T cell clones, together with increased serum interferon-beta after radiation, were reported as the strongest predictors of response. After treatment with radiotherapy and ipilimumab, TCR clones that came from tumors expanded in the peripheral blood.

The source is a human donor with non-small cell lung cancer who had stable disease on radiotherapy plus ipilimumab. The chain uses TRBV7-2 and TRBJ2-7; TRBD2 fits 9 bases in the junction. This material consisted of peripheral blood, taken from a patient treated with radiotherapy plus ipilimumab. The encoded CDR3 is CASSLGTSVTYEQYF. The bases read TGTGCCAGCAGCTTAGGGACTAGCGTCACCTACGAGCAGTACTTC. The variable domain in full, with residues beyond the CDR3 obtained from the reference TRBV7-2 and TRBJ2-7 genes, is GAGVSQSPSNKVTEKGKDVELRCDPISGHTALYWYRQSLGQGLEFLIYFQGNSAPDKSGLPSDRFSAERTGGSVSTLTIQRTQQEDSAVYLCASSLGTSVTYEQYFGPGTRLTVT.